This T cell receptor beta chain was recorded in a study of long-term antiretroviral therapy in people with HIV (dated by TCRdb to 2022 to 2024). A note on the overall study: The earliest samples were collected about a decade before the 2015 WHO recommendation for immediate ART, when ART was typically delayed until CD4 counts fell. A retrospective serial study tested whether changes in peripheral blood TRB repertoire composition and diversity were associated with ART initiation and durable HIV suppression. A total of roughly 180 cryopreserved PBMC samples were contributed to the cohort by 30 adults with confirmed HIV infection, with samples collected serially over a mean of roughly six years (range 1-12). Among the 30 to 35 participants with HIV, ten to twelve were female. No cross-contamination during QIAcube processing was seen in test extractions of a monoclonal T-cell line run alongside roughly 30 polyclonal samples. Paper-wide results and their limitations: ART initiation was associated with a significant increase in TRB diversity, but diversity stayed significantly below transplant donor controls even after long-term ART. Limited PBMC availability meant only the TCR beta chain was sequenced, without alpha chain pairing. The repertoire was dominated across all time points by expanded TRB clones identified before ART initiation, although this dominance was seen to fluctuate and to decrease in many PLHIV after ART. The samples span the years 2004 to 2017, and the ART regimens used may be less effective than current regimens. CDR3 length ranges in HIV repertoires were narrower than in controls, and network structure suggested an antigen-experienced repertoire with only a slight naive shift after ART. Because pre-ART samples had limited cell numbers, profiling was done on unsorted PBMC rather than on sorted CD4+ and CD8+ T cells. Inferences about post-ART repertoire changes were limited because no data were available on ART adherence, viral resistance or therapy changes.

The immunoSEQ hsTCRB v3.0 assay was used at survey level resolution for TRB variable region sequencing. A depth of roughly 35,000-55,000 T-cell genomes per sample was targeted for TRB sequencing. An Illumina MiSeq with a v3 150-cycle kit was used to sequence the pooled TRB libraries. The authors' pipeline ran thus. Analysis of repertoires was carried out in R inside a reproducible Nextflow workflow spanning QC, data transformation and analysis. LymphoSeq2, an R package for exploring AIRR-Seq data, was used to implement custom analyses. Several samples that produced fewer than 5000 total TRB sequences were removed, so approximately 190 HIV repertoires were analyzed. Among the approximately 200 retained HIV repertoires, about 57 were collected before ART initiation and 120 to 140 were collected after ART initiation. Repertoires were downsampled to 5000 TRB nucleotide sequences, with summary statistics averaged over 100 downsampling iterations. The analysis kept only TRB sequences whose CDR3 regions were at least seven amino acids long. Diversity was measured with a Shannon entropy-derived clonality score and the Gini coefficient. Repertoire networks linked the top 5000 CDR3 amino acid sequences whenever two sequences differed by an edit distance of one. GLIPH2 predicted antigen specificity groups and MHC restriction for TRB CDR3 amino acid sequences. To flag known associations with CMV, EBV, HIV or tissue antigens, CDR3 amino acid sequences were compared against VDJdb and McPAS-TCR. Pre-ART, post-ART and control groups were compared with Wilcoxon signed-rank tests and Holm-Bonferroni correction. TCRdb mirrors the immuneACCESS table, restricted to in-frame sequences. Some clones are absent from its copies; in checked studies, under half trace to an unresolved V gene, and the reason for the others is unknown. V, J and clone size are those of that table, while D and trimming were read from the DNA. This sample gives 12,000 to 15,000 clones in total; about 80% of them show up just once. The leading ten clones occupy around 13% of the sample.

Inclusion was restricted to participants for whom at least one PBMC sample before ART initiation and at least two post-ART samples were available. Every participant with HIV received treatment in the United States of America. Before DNA extraction, cryopreserved samples containing roughly 0.85-11 million PBMC were thawed and washed. At the time of the earliest PBMC sample, participants with HIV were aged between roughly 20 and 55 years. PBMC samples from each participant spanned 1-4 timepoints before ART initiation and 2-8 timepoints after ART initiation, with a median of 7 samples. For every participant, serial HIV viral load, CD4+ T-cell count, ART history and demographic data were obtained. Genomic DNA was extracted from unsorted PBMC with a Qiagen kit on a QIAcube, processed in batches of 12 samples. A word on this clone: Its antigen is currently not known. Per-nucleotide qualities are absent, and no much larger clonotype sits a single base away.

CDR1 and CDR2 (SGHRS, YFSETQ) derive from the germline V gene. The CDR3 goes from the cysteine to the phenylalanine over 16 residues. The sequence is cut down to CDR3 DNA, 48 bases in frame from base 1. V ends up 4 bases short and J 0 bases short, with an unmatched junction base count of 2. This sequence uses TRBV5-1 and TRBJ2-3; TRBD2 aligns with 13 central bases. The material sequenced was unsorted PBMCs, taken 3.2 years before starting antiretroviral therapy. This sequence was found in a man aged 35 to 55 with HIV. The CDR3: CASSEGLAGSTDTQYF. The sequence in DNA is TGCGCCAGCAGCGAGGGACTAGCGGGGAGCACAGATACGCAGTATTTT.